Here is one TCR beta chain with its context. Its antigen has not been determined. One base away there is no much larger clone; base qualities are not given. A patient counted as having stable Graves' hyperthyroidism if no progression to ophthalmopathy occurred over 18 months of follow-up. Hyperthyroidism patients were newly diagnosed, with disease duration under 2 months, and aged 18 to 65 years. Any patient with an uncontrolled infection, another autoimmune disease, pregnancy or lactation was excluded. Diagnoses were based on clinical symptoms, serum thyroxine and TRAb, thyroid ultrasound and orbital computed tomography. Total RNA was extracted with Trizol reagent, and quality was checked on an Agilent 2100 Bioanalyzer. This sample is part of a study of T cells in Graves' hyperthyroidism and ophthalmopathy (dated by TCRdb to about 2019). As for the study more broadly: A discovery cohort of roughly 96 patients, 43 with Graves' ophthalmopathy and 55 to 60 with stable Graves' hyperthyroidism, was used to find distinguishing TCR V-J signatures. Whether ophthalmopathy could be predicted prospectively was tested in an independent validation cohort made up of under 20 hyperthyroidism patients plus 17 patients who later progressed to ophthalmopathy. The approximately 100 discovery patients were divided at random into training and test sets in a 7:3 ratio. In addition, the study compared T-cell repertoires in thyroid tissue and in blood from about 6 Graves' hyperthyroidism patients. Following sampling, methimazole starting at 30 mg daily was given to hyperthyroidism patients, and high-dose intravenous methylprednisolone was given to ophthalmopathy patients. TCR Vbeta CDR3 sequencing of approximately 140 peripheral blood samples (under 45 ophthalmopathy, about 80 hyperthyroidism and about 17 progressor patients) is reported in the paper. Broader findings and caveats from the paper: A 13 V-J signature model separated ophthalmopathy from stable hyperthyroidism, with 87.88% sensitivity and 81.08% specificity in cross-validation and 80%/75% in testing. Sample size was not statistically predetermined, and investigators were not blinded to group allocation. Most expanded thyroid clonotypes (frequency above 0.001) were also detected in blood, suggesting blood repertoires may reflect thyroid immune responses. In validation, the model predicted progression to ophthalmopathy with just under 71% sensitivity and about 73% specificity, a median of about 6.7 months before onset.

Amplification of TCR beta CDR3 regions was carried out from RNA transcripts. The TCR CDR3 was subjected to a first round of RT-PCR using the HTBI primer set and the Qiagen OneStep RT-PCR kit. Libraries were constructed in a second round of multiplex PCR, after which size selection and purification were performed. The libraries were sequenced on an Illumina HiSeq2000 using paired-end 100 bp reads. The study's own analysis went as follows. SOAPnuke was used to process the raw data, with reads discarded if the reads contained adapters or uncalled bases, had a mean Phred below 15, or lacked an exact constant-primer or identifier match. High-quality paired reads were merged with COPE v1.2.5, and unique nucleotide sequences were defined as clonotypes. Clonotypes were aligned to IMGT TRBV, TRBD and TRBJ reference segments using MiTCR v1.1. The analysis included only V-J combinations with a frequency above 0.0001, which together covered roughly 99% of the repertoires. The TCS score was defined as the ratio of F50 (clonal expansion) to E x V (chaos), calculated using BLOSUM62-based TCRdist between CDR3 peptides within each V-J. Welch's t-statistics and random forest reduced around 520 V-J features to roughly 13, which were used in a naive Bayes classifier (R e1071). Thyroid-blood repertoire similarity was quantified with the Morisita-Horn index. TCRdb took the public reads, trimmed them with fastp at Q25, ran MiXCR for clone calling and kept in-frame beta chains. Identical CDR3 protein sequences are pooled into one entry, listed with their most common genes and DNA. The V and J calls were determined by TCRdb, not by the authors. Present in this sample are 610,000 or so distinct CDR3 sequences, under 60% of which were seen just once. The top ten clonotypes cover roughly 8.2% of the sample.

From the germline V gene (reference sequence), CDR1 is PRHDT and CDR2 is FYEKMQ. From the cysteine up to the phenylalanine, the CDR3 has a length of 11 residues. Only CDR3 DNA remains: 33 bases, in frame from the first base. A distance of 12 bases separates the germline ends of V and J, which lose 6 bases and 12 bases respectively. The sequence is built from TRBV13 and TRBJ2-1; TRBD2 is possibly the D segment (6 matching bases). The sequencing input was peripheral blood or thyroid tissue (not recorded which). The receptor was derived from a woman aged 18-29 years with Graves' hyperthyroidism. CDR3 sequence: CASSLTEGQFF. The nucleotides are TGTGCCAGCAGTTTAACGGAGGGGCAGTTCTTC. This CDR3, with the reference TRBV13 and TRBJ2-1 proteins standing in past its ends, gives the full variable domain AAGVIQSPRHLIKEKRETATLKCYPIPRHDTVYWYQQGPGQDPQFLISFYEKMQSDKGSIPDRFSAQQFSDYHSELNMSSLELGDSALYFCASSLTEGQFFGPGTRLTVL.